The rows below give T cell receptor beta chains drawn from one sample of a study of CXCR3-negative and CXCR3-positive naive CD8 T cells. From the 5' RACE reads, TCRdb lists one entry per CDR3 protein and no DNA. The sample table sets out tens of thousands of distinct CDR3 sequences. The source material was naive CXCR3+ CD8+ T cells from blood. These receptors were taken from a human donor in good health. Some clones in this sample may be carry-over from other donors' samples. Both conserved end residues are part of each CDR3. Each record gives: V gene, J gene, CDR3 protein.

>TRBV11-3|TRBJ2-7
CASSMKGDESRYEQYF
>TRBV10-2|TRBJ1-2
CASSEGGQFYGYTF
>TRBV6-6|TRBJ2-3
CASNLRRVGTDTQYF
>TRBV20-1|TRBJ2-1
CSATGTRAYNEQFF
>TRBV14|TRBJ2-2
CASSGGLVNTGELFF
>TRBV11-2|TRBJ1-1
CASSSTLWNTEAFF
>TRBV6-2/TRBV6-3|TRBJ1-5
CASSWTGFNQPQHF
>TRBV7-6|TRBJ2-7
CASSLARGPSYEQYF
>TRBV20-1|TRBJ2-5
CSAPPGRILEDETQYF
>TRBV6-5|TRBJ1-1
CASSLWTANTEAFF
>TRBV12-3/TRBV12-4|TRBJ2-7
CASSSRDPPYEQYF
>TRBV4-1|TRBJ1-1
CASSHYTEAFF
>TRBV6-5|TRBJ2-2
CASSYSGGYTGELFF
>TRBV7-9|TRBJ1-2
CASSPTGANYGYTF
>TRBV5-1|TRBJ2-7
CASSLEGTGWSYEQYF
>TRBV29-1|TRBJ1-2
CSVTDRPYGYTF
>TRBV9|TRBJ2-7
CASSVGGGDEQYF
>TRBV28|TRBJ2-2
CASSFSAGRGGTGELFF
>TRBV7-9|TRBJ1-1
CARSFNLMNTEAFF
>TRBV30|TRBJ2-1
CAWSVSLHGEQFF
>TRBV11-2|TRBJ1-1
CASSLGPGQGRMNTEAFF
>TRBV27|TRBJ2-1
CASSLSVQGAYEQFF
>TRBV7-8|TRBJ2-7
CASSSTGGIRSYEQYF
>TRBV4-2|TRBJ2-2
CASSQTQGGRNTGELFF
>TRBV2|TRBJ1-2
CAIGGTARGYTF
>TRBV14|TRBJ1-4
CASSQEGRSNEKLFF
>TRBV7-9|TRBJ2-7
CASSLVGVFDEQYF
>TRBV25-1|TRBJ2-7
CASSVQVEQYF
>TRBV7-6|TRBJ2-3
CASRYRGTDTQYF
>TRBV24-1|TRBJ2-4
CATSDFPGSNIQYF
>TRBV7-2|TRBJ2-1
CASSLVGGGAYNEQFF
>TRBV7-9|TRBJ2-7
CASSLLVGRGSYEQYF
>TRBV7-9|TRBJ2-1
CASSLYWGGVHNEQFF
>TRBV6-2/TRBV6-3|TRBJ2-7
CAIQETGGYEQYF
>TRBV7-2|TRBJ2-3
CASSLKRGSTDTQYF
>TRBV7-9|TRBJ2-2
CASSSLLDSPRGTGELFF
>TRBV7-8|TRBJ2-7
CASSMPGQAYEQYF
>TRBV6-6|TRBJ2-1
CASSYVGIGNSYNEQFF
>TRBV5-1|TRBJ2-2
CASSSPTGAGGELFF